Described below is a single T cell receptor (beta chain) sequence and its context. This sample was included in a study of T cells in Graves' hyperthyroidism and ophthalmopathy. Amplified regions were TCR beta CDR3 sequences from RNA transcripts. The TCR CDR3 first-round RT-PCR relied on the HTBI primer set. TCRdb called the multiplex PCR reads again in MiXCR, with one record for every CDR3 protein. The data hold about half a million distinct CDR3 sequences, with 22% observed a single time. Criteria for exclusion of patients were uncontrolled infection, other autoimmune disease, pregnancy or lactation. The CDR3 length is 15 residues. Trimming cost V 0 bases and J 0 bases, with 12 bases left between them. Germline values: CDR1 DFQATT, CDR2 SNEGSKA (reference sequence).

The sequencing sample was made of blood. This clonotype was obtained from an older woman with Graves' ophthalmopathy. The J gene is TRBJ2-7, the V gene TRBV20-1; weak D call: TRBD2 (6 bases). Written as DNA, the CDR3 is TGCAGTGCTAGAGATCGGGCGGGATCCTCCTACGAGCAGTACTTC. Translated, it gives CSARDRAGSSYEQYF.